This T cell receptor (beta chain) was sequenced for a study of T-cell reconstitution after alpha-beta-depleted transplantation in children. Unique molecular identifiers featured in how the TCRbeta library was prepared. In TCRdb, the PCR reads were re-called with MiXCR into one record per CDR3 protein. The table records around 600,000 distinct CDR3 sequences, 16% of them present only once. Per the germline V gene, CDR1 is SQVTM and CDR2 is ANQGSEA. V lost 7 bases and J 2 bases, leaving 23 bases between the germline ends. CDR3 length: 16 residues. The chain couples TRBV29-1 to TRBJ1-1; D remains ambiguous. This receptor was obtained from a human donor who donated a stem cell graft to a child with acute myeloid leukemia. Sequencing used PBMCs from the stem cell graft donor, obtained from the stem cell graft. The CDR3 coding sequence is TGCAGCGCTTGGGAGGAGGTGGGTGGTAAAAACACTGAAGCTTTCTTT. This translates into CSAWEEVGGKNTEAFF.